This T cell receptor (beta chain) was profiled in a study of cytomegalovirus exposure and HLA in healthy donors. Broader study findings: According to a later analysis, donors in an Asian-associated ancestry cluster reportedly had fewer N-insertions than the approximately 620-donor mean. In an earlier analysis, in 620 or so donors, most V segments appeared productive either ~87% or ~30% of the time.

PCR used 60 Vbeta primers and 13 Jbeta primers. Assay: immunoSEQ multiplex PCR; the TCRdb copy retains only in-frame clones and omits some. Here the sample spans approximately 100,000 clones, over 60% being singletons. CDR1 is MGHRA and CDR2 is YSYEKL in the germline V gene. V dropped 4 bases and J dropped 4 bases, with 15 bases sitting between them. The CDR3 length is 15 residues. Regarding this clone: The antigen is unknown.

The chain combines TRBV4-1 with TRBJ2-3; D might be TRBD1 (7 bases). The sample consisted of PBMCs. This clonotype originated in a man aged 35 to 55 in good health and CMV-seropositive. Here the CDR3 reads CASSPPRGAADTQYF. The CDR3 nucleotides are TGCGCCAGCAGCCCCCCCAGGGGGGCGGCAGATACGCAGTATTTT.